A single sample is the source of the 21 T cell receptor beta chains below, sequenced in a study of blood T cell repertoires in COVID-19. Sequencing was performed with immunoSEQ multiplex PCR; in TCRdb, only in-frame clones are kept and a portion is missing. Among under 350,000 clones, 85% to 90% were seen once, and the ten largest hold roughly 1.3%. What was sequenced was peripheral blood. All receptors come from a man between 65 and 79 years old with acute or convalescent COVID-19.

The rearrangement uses TRBV6-5 and TRBJ1-5, with a possible D match to TRBD1 (5 bases). The germline gives CDR1 MNHEY, CDR2 SVGAGI. This CDR3 is 15 amino acids long. V was cut by 7 bases and J by 0 bases, with 13 bases left in between. In DNA form, the CDR3 reads TGTGCCAGCATCCCCCAGGGTTATAGCAATCAGCCCCAGCATTTT. Amino acid sequence: CASIPQGYSNQPQHF.

This chain joins TRBV28 and TRBJ1-3; tentative D call: TRBD1 (6 bases). Germline CDR1 and CDR2: MDHEN and SYDVKM. CDR3 length equals 17 residues. Between the trimmed V and J ends, which lost 4 bases and 0 bases, there was a span of 16 bases. This chain's CDR3 is CASSSWDTKSSGNTIYF. The CDR3 coding sequence is TGTGCCAGCAGTTCTTGGGACACAAAAAGCTCTGGAAACACCATATATTTT.

V usage is TRBV5-6 and J usage is TRBJ2-7; D not resolved. There are 12 residues in the CDR3. CDR1 and CDR2 (germline): SGHDT, YYEEEE. The V and J ends lost 1 base and 2 bases respectively, with 4 bases between them. CDR3 DNA: TGTGCCAGCAGCTTGCGGGCCTACGAGCAGTACTTC. This encodes CASSLRAYEQYF.

The chain links TRBV30 to TRBJ1-1; no reliable D call. From germline, CDR1 is GTSNPN and CDR2 SVGIG (reference sequence). V gave up 5 bases and J gave up 1 base, with 17 bases separating them. This CDR3 is 15 amino acids long. Written as DNA, the CDR3 is TGTGCCTGGGCCGCCTCGAGGGTTAGGAACACTGAAGCTTTCTTT. Residues: CAWAASRVRNTEAFF.

The V and J genes are TRBV4-3 and TRBJ1-4; 8 nucleotides match TRBD1. The germline V gene has CDR1 LGHNA and CDR2 YSLEER. After removal of 5 bases from V and 4 bases from J, the junction contained 6 bases not matched to a gene. The CDR3 is 15 residues long. The CDR3 nucleotides are TGCGCCAGCAGCGTGACAGGGGTGGATAATGAAAAACTGTTTTTT. This gives the protein CASSVTGVDNEKLFF.

J is TRBJ1-6 and V is TRBV5-1; D not resolved. CDR3 size: 13 residues. Germline V CDR1 and CDR2: SGHRS, YFSETQ. V lost 3 bases, J lost 8 bases, and 9 bases lay in between. DNA of the CDR3: TGCGCCAGCAGCTCTGGGGAGGATTCACCCCTCCACTTT. Its protein product is CASSSGEDSPLHF.

This clone was seen a single time. The rearrangement links TRBV2 to TRBJ1-6; 7 bases line up with TRBD1. V lost 8 bases, J lost 7 bases, and 11 bases stayed unmatched. Germline values: CDR1 SNHLY, CDR2 FYNNEI. The CDR3 has 15 residues. The CDR3 sequence: CASQAGGTANSPLHF. CDR3 sequence (DNA): TGTGCCAGCCAGGCCGGCGGGACAGCCAATTCACCCCTCCACTTT. The full variable domain, completed using reference TRBV2 and TRBJ1-6, is EPEVTQTPSHQVTQMGQEVILRCVPISNHLYFYWYRQILGQKVEFLVSFYNNEISEKSEIFDDQFSVERPDGSNFTLKIRSTKLEDSAMYFCASQAGGTANSPLHFGNGTRLTVT.

The chain combines TRBV5-1 with TRBJ2-7; 8 bases agree with TRBD1. Germline values: CDR1 SGHRS, CDR2 YFSETQ. The CDR3 is 15 amino acids. Unmatched junction bases numbered 11, after V lost 4 bases and J lost 5 bases. The CDR3 DNA sequence: TGCGCCAGCAGCGACAGACAGGGGACCCCTCACGAGCAGTACTTC. Its translation: CASSDRQGTPHEQYF. Supplemented by reference TRBV5-1 and TRBJ2-7, the full variable domain reads KAGVTQTPRYLIKTRGQQVTLSCSPISGHRSVSWYQQTPGQGLQFLFEYFSETQRNKGNFPGRFSGRQFSNSRSEMNVSTLELGDSALYLCASSDRQGTPHEQYFGPGTRLTVT.

The chain employs TRBV7-9 and TRBJ2-7; D might be TRBD1 (8 bases). Germline CDR1 is SEHNR and CDR2 is FQNEAQ (reference sequence). Trimming took 6 bases from V and 7 from J, leaving 16 bases between them. This CDR3 contains 13 residues. The DNA for the CDR3 is TGTGCCAGCAGTCTAACAGGGGGGGTTGAGCAGTACTTC. Translated: CASSLTGGVEQYF.

The gene calls are TRBV28 and TRBJ1-2; 8 bases are shared with TRBD1. In germline, CDR1 is MDHEN, CDR2 SYDVKM. This CDR3 is built from 15 residues. Trimming cost V 5 bases and J 5 bases; bases outside gene matches: 10. CDR3 bases: TGTGCCAGCAGTCCGCGGACAGGGAGGGGATATGGCTACACCTTC. It is translated as CASSPRTGRGYGYTF.

CDR3 nucleotides: TGCGCCAGCAGCGTAGTAGGGGGGGACACTGAAGCTTTCTTT. The encoded protein is CASSVVGGDTEAFF. The chain employs TRBV5-1 and TRBJ1-1; a possible D gene is TRBD1 (6 bases). Trimming removed 4 bases at V and 3 bases at J, with 13 bases between. The CDR3 totals 14 residues. CDR1 is SGHRS, CDR2 YFSETQ, per germline.

V is TRBV5-6 and J is TRBJ2-3; D is possibly TRBD1 (5 bases). The germline CDR1 and CDR2 sequences are SGHDT and YYEEEE. Between the trimmed V and J ends, which lost 1 base and 4 bases, there was a span of 7 bases. The CDR3 has 13 residues. The CDR3 reads CASSLTGPDTQYF. Here the CDR3 DNA reads TGTGCCAGCAGCTTGACAGGCCCAGATACGCAGTATTTT.

V usage is TRBV5-1 and J usage is TRBJ1-1; D may be TRBD1 (5 bases). CDR3 length: 16 residues. The V gene lost 7 bases and the J gene lost 0 bases, with 19 bases spanning the gap. The germline gives CDR1 SGHRS, CDR2 YFSETQ. CDR3 amino acids: CASRSGGFGLNTEAFF. The CDR3 DNA follows: TGCGCCAGCCGATCGGGGGGATTCGGTCTGAACACTGAAGCTTTCTTT.

The rearrangement links TRBV15 to TRBJ1-5; 7 positions match TRBD1. CDR1 is LNHNV, CDR2 YYDKDF, per germline (reference sequence). This CDR3 spans 15 amino acids. After removal of 0 bases from V and 8 bases from J, the junction contained 7 bases not matched to a gene. CDR3 protein: CATSRDLAGGKPQHF. In DNA, the CDR3 is TGTGCCACCAGCAGAGATTTGGCAGGGGGGAAGCCCCAGCATTTT.

J is TRBJ2-7 and V is TRBV7-2; 11 positions match TRBD2. Germline assignment: CDR1 SGHTA and CDR2 FQGNSA. This CDR3 comprises 17 residues. V lost 5 bases and J lost 3; bases outside the gene matches: 12. The CDR3 nucleotides are TGTGCCAGCAGCACCCGACTAGCGGGAAATTGGGTCTACGAGCAGTACTTC. Protein: CASSTRLAGNWVYEQYF. Supplemented by reference TRBV7-2 and TRBJ2-7, the full variable domain reads GAGVSQSPSNKVTEKGKDVELRCDPISGHTALYWYRQSLGQGLEFLIYFQGNSAPDKSGLPSDRFSAERTGGSVSTLTIQRTQQEDSAVYLCASSTRLAGNWVYEQYFGPGTRLTVT.

The chain uses TRBV27 and TRBJ1-2, with 7 bases matching TRBD1. The length of the CDR3 is 15 residues. From germline, CDR1 is MNHEY and CDR2 SMNVEV (reference sequence). J was trimmed by 8 bases and V by 5 bases; bases with no gene match: 14. The CDR3 region is CASSPGVGQLWGYTF. The CDR3 nucleotides read TGTGCCAGCAGTCCCGGCGTGGGACAGCTTTGGGGCTACACCTTC.

The rearrangement joins TRBV5-4 to TRBJ1-2, with D possibly being TRBD1 (5 bases). Trimming cost V 4 bases and J 4 bases, with 17 bases left between them. The CDR3 loop spans 15 amino acids. The germline V gene has CDR1 SGHNT and CDR2 YYREEE (reference sequence). CDR3 coding DNA: TGTGCCAGCAGCCCGGGGGGGGGTACGGGCTATGGCTACACCTTC. Its protein product is CASSPGGGTGYGYTF. The variable domain in full, completed from reference TRBV5-4 and TRBJ1-2, reads ETGVTQSPTHLIKTRGQQVTLRCSSQSGHNTVSWYQQALGQGPQFIFQYYREEENGRGNFPPRFSGLQFPNYSSELNVNALELDDSALYLCASSPGGGTGYGYTFGSGTRLTVV.

The chain joins TRBV28 to TRBJ1-4; the D gene is possibly TRBD1 (6 bases). Trimming stripped 2 bases from V and 8 bases from J, with 12 bases between. The germline CDR1 and CDR2 sequences are MDHEN and SYDVKM. The CDR3 runs 14 residues. CDR3: CASSLGGAGEKLFF. CDR3 DNA sequence: TGTGCCAGCAGTTTAGGGGGGGCTGGGGAAAAACTGTTTTTT.

The chain is built from TRBV21-1 and TRBJ1-1; TRBD1 reflects the table's D call only, with no check against the DNA. TRBV21-1 is flagged as a pseudogene. The CDR3 loop spans 16 amino acids. The CDR3 is CAGRGDRPDMNTEAFF. The CDR3 DNA follows: TGTGCCGGAAGGGGGGACAGACCAGATATGAACACTGAAGCTTTCTTT.

The rearrangement joins TRBV28 to TRBJ1-2, with no clear D. The CDR3 covers 16 residues. Trimming stripped 6 bases from V and 0 bases from J, with 17 bases between. Germline CDR1 MDHEN, CDR2 SYDVKM. CDR3: CASSLNLVPSNYGYTF. In DNA form, the CDR3 reads TGTGCCAGCAGCTTGAACTTGGTTCCCTCTAACTATGGCTACACCTTC.

V is TRBV28 and J is TRBJ2-5; 9 nucleotides line up with TRBD2. This CDR3 is 15 amino acids long. V lost 5 bases, J lost 1 base, and 5 bases stayed unmatched. Germline-derived CDR1 and CDR2 are MDHEN and SYDVKM. The CDR3 bases are TGTGCCAGCAGTCCCACGACTAGCGGCCAAGAGACCCAGTACTTC. Amino acids: CASSPTTSGQETQYF. The full variable domain, completed using reference TRBV28 and TRBJ2-5, is DVKVTQSSRYLVKRTGEKVFLECVQDMDHENMFWYRQDPGLGLRLIYFSYDVKMKEKGDIPEGYSVSREKKERFSLILESASTNQTSMYLCASSPTTSGQETQYFGPGTRLLVL.